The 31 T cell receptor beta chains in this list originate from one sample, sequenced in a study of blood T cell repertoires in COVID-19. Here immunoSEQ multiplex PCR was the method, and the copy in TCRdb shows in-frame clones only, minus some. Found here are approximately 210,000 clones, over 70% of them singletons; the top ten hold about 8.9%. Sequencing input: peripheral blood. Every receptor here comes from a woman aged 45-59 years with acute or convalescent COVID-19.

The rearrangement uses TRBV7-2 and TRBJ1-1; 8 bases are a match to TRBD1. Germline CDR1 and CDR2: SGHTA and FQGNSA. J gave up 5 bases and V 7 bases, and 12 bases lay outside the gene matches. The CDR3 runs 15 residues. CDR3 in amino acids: CASTLGQALKTEAFF. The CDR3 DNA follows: TGTGCCAGCACCTTGGGACAGGCGTTAAAGACTGAAGCTTTCTTT.

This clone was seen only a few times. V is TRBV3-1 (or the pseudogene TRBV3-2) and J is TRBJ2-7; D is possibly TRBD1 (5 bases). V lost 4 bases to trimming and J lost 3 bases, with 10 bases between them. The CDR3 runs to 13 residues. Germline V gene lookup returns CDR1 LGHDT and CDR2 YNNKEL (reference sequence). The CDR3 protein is CASSPGHLYEQYF. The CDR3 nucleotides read TGTGCCAGCAGCCCCGGACACCTCTACGAGCAGTACTTC.

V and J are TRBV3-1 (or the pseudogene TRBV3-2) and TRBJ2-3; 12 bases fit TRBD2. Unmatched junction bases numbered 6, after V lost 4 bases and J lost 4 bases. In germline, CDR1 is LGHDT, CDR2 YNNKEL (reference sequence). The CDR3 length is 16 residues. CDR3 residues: CASSLRLAGEADTQYF. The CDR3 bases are TGTGCCAGCAGCCTACGACTAGCGGGAGAGGCAGATACGCAGTATTTT.

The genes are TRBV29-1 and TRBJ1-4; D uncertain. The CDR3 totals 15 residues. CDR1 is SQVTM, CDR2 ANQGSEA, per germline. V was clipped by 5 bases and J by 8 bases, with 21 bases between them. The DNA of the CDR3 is TGCAGCGTTCGCCCAAGAGGGAGAGTAGGGGAAAAACTGTTTTTT. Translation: CSVRPRGRVGEKLFF.

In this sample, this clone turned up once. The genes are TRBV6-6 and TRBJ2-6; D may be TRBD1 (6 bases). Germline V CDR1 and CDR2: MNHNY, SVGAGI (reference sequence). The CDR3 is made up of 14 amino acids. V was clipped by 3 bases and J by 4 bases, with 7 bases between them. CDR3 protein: CASSYGTGANVLTF. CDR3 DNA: TGTGCCAGCAGTTATGGGACAGGGGCCAACGTCCTGACTTTC.

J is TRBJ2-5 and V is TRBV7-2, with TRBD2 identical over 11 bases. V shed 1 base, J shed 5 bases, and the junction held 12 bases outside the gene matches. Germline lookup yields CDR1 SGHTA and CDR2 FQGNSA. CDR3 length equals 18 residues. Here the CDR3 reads CASSLGQGLAVLGETQYF. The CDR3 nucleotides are TGTGCCAGCAGCTTAGGACAGGGACTAGCGGTCCTGGGCGAGACCCAGTACTTC.

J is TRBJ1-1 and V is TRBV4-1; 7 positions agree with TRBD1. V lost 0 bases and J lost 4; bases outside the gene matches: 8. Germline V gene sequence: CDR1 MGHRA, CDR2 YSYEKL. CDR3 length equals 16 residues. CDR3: CASSQDPAQGFTEAFF. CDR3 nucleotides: TGCGCCAGCAGCCAAGATCCGGCACAGGGGTTCACTGAAGCTTTCTTT.

This CDR3 reads CSVDLGTGGSGELFF. DNA for the CDR3: TGCAGCGTTGACCTCGGGACAGGGGGCAGCGGGGAGCTGTTTTTT. The J gene is TRBJ2-2, the V gene TRBV29-1; 12 nucleotides align to TRBD1. Germline CDR1 is SQVTM and CDR2 is ANQGSEA. This CDR3 has 15 amino acids. V lost 3 bases to trimming and J lost 7 bases; unmatched junction nucleotides: 6.

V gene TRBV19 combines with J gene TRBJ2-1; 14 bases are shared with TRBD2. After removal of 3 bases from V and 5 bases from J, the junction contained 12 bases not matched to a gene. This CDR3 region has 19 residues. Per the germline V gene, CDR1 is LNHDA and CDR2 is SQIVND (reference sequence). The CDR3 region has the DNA TGTGCCAGTAGTATCTCCCGACTAGCGGGAGGGGGATTCCACAATGAGCAGTTCTTC. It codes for CASSISRLAGGGFHNEQFF.

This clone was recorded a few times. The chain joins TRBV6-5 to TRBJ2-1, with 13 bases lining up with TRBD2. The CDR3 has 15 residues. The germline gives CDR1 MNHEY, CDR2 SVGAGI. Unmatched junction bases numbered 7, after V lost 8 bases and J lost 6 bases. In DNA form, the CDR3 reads TGTGCCAGCTTACCAGGACTAGCGGGAGTCAATGAGCAGTTCTTC. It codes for CASLPGLAGVNEQFF.

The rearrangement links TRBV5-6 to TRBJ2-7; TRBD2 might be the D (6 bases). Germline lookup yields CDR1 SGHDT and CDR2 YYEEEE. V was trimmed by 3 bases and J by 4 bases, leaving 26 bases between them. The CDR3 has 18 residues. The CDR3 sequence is CASSSRPRIAEGRYEQYF. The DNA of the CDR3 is TGTGCCAGCAGCTCCAGACCCCGAATAGCGGAAGGGAGGTACGAGCAGTACTTC.

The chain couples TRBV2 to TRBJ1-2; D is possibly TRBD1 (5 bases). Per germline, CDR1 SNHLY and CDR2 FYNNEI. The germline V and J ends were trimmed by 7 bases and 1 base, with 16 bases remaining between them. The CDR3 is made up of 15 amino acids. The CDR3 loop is CASILSGGGNYGYTF. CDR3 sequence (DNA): TGTGCCAGCATCCTCTCGGGGGGGGGTAACTATGGCTACACCTTC.

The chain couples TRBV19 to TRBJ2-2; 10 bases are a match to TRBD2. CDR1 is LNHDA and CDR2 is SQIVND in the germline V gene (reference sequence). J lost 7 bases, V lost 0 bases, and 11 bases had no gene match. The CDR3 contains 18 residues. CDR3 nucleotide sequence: TGTGCCAGTAGTATAGAATTCGAGGCTAGCGGGAGAATCGGGGAGCTGTTTTTT. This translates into CASSIEFEASGRIGELFF.

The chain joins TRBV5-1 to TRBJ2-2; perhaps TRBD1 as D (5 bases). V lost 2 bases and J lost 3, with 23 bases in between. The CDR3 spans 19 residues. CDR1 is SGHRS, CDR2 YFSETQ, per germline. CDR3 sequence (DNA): TGCGCCAGCAGCTTTGTGTCAGGGCAGGTATATGTCGACACCGGGGAGCTGTTTTTT. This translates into CASSFVSGQVYVDTGELFF. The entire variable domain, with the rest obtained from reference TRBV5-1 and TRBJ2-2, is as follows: KAGVTQTPRYLIKTRGQQVTLSCSPISGHRSVSWYQQTPGQGLQFLFEYFSETQRNKGNFPGRFSGRQFSNSRSEMNVSTLELGDSALYLCASSFVSGQVYVDTGELFFGEGSRLTVL.

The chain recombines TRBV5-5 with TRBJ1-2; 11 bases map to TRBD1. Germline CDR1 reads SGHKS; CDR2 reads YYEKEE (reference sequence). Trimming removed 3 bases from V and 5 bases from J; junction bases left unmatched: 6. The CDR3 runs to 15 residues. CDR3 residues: CASSSDRGRGYGYTF. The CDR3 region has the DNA TGTGCCAGCAGCTCGGACAGGGGGCGCGGTTATGGCTACACCTTC.

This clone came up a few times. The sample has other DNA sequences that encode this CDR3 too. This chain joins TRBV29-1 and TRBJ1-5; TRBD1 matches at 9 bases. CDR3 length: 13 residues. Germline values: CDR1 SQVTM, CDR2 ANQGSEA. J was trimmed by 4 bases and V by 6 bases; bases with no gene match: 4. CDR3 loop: CSVQTGGNQPQHF. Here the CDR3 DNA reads TGCAGCGTCCAGACAGGGGGAAATCAGCCCCAGCATTTT.

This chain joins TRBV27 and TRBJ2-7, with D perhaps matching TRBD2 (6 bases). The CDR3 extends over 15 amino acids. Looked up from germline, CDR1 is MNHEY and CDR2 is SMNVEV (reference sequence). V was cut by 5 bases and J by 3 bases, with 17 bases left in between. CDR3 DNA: TGTGCCAGCAGTCCCCGACTAGAGGCCCTCTACGAGCAGTACTTC. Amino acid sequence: CASSPRLEALYEQYF.

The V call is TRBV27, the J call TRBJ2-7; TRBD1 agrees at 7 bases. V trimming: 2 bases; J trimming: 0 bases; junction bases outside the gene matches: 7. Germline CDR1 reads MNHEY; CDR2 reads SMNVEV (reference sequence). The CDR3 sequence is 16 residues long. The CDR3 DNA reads TGTGCCAGCAGTTTAAGGGCCAGACAGGGCTCCTACGAGCAGTACTTC. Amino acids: CASSLRARQGSYEQYF.

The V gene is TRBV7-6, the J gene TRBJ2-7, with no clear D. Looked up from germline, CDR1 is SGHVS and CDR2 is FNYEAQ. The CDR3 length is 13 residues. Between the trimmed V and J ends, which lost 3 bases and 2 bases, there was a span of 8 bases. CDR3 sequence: CASSLPQTYEQYF. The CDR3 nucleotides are TGTGCCAGCAGCTTGCCCCAGACCTACGAGCAGTACTTC.

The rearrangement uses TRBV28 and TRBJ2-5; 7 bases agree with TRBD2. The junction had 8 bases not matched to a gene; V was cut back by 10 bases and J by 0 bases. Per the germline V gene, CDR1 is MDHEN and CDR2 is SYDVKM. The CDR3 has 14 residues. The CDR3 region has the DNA TGTGCCACCTATCTAGCGGCGAACCAAGAGACCCAGTACTTC. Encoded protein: CATYLAANQETQYF.

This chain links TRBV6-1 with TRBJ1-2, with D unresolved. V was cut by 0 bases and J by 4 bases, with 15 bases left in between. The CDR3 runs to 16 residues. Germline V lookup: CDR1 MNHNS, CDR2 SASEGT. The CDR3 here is CASSEAFYTGSYGYTF. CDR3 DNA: TGTGCCAGCAGTGAAGCGTTTTACACCGGGAGCTATGGCTACACCTTC.

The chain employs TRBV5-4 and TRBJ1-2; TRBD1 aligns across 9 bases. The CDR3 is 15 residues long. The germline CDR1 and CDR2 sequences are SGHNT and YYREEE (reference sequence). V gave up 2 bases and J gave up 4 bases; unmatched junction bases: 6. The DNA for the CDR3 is TGTGCCAGCAGCTTTACAGGGGGCGCAGGCTATGGCTACACCTTC. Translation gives CASSFTGGAGYGYTF.

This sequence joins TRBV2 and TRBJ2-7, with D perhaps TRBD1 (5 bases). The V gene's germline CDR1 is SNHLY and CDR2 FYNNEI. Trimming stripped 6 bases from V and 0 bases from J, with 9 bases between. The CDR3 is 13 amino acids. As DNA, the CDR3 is TGTGCCAGCAGAGCAGGGATCTCCTACGAGCAGTACTTC. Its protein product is CASRAGISYEQYF.

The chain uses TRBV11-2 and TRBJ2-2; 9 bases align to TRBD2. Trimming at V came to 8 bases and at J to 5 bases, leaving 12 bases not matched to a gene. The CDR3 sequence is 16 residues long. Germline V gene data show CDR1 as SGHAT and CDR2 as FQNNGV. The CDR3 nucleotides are TGTGCCAGCCGAGTGACTAGCGGCACAGGGACCGGGGAGCTGTTTTTT. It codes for CASRVTSGTGTGELFF.

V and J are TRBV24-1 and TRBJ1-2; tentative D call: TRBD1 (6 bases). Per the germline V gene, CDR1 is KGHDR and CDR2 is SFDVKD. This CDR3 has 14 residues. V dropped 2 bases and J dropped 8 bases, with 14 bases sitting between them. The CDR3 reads CATSDSGTRDGYTF. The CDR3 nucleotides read TGTGCCACCAGTGATTCCGGGACAAGGGACGGCTACACCTTC.

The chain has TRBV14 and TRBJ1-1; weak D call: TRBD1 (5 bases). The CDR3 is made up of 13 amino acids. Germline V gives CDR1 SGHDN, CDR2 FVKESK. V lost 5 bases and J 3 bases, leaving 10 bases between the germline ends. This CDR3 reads CASSFGHYTEAFF. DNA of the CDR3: TGTGCCAGCAGCTTTGGACACTACACTGAAGCTTTCTTT.

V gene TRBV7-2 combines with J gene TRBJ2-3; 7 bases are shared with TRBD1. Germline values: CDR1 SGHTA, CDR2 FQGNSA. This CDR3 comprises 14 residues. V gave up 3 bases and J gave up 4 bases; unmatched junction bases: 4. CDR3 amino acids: CASSFRQGSDTQYF. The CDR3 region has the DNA TGTGCCAGCAGCTTTAGACAGGGATCAGATACGCAGTATTTT.

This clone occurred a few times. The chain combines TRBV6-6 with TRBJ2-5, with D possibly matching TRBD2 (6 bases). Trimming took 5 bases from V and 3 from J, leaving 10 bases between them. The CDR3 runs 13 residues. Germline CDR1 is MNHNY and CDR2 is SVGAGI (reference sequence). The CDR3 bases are TGTGCCAGCAGTCCCTCGGGAGAAGAGACCCAGTACTTC. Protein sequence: CASSPSGEETQYF.

CDR3 residues: CASSLWLAGADTQYF. CDR3 nucleotide sequence: TGTGCCAGCAGCTTATGGCTAGCCGGCGCAGATACGCAGTATTTT. V usage is TRBV11-2 and J usage is TRBJ2-3, with D perhaps TRBD2 (5 bases). V was shortened by 2 bases and J by 4 bases, with 13 bases between the two germline ends. The germline CDR1 and CDR2 sequences are SGHAT and FQNNGV. The CDR3 is 15 residues long.

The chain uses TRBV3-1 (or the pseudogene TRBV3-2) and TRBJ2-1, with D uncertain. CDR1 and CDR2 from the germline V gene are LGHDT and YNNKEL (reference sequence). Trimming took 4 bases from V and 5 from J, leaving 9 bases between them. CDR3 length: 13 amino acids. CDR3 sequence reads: CASSPRVNNEQFF. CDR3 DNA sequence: TGTGCCAGCAGCCCACGGGTCAACAATGAGCAGTTCTTC.

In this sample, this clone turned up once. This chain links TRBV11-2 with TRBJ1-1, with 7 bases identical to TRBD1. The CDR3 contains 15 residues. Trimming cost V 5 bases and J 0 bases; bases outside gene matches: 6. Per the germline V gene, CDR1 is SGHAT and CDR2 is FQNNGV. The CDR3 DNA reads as TGTGCCAGCAGCGCCGCAGGGGGGATGAACACTGAAGCTTTCTTT. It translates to CASSAAGGMNTEAFF.